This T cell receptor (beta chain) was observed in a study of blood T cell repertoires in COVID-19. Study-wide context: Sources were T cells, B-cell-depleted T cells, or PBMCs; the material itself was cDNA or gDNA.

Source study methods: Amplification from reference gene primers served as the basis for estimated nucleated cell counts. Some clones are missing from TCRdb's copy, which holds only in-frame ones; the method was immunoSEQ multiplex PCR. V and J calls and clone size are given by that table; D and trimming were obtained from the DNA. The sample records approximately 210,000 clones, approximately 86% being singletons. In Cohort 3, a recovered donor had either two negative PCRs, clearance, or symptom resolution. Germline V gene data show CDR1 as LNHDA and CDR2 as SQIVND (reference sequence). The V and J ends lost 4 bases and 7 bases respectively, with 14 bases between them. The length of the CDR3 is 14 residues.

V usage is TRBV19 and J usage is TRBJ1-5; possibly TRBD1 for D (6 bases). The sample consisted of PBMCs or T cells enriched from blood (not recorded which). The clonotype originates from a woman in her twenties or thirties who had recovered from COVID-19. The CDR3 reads CASSTRGGTQPQHF. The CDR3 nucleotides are TGTGCCAGTAGTACTCGGGGAGGGACACAGCCCCAGCATTTT.